These T cell receptor beta chains were read from a single sample in a study of Ad26.COV2.S vaccination and SARS-CoV-2 variants. The assay was immunoSEQ multiplex PCR, and TCRdb's table has in-frame clones only and misses some. The sample yields hundreds of thousands of clones, 85% seen once. The sample was peripheral blood, taken in a trial of Ad26.COV2.S vaccine versus placebo. These receptors were obtained from a person between 18 and 59 years old who received the Ad26.COV2.S COVID-19 vaccine or a placebo. The CDR3 runs from the conserved cysteine through the conserved F or W. Size is omitted from some rows. Given values are once, few, many or a class for expanded clones.

j_gene	v_gene	abundance	CDR3aa
TRBJ2-1	TRBV5-6	-	CASSFRLAGSHNEQFF
TRBJ2-3	TRBV7-2	-	CASSLGQLILTDTQYF
TRBJ1-3	TRBV9	-	CASSVEAPGNTIYF
TRBJ2-2	TRBV9	-	CASSERAFGELFF
TRBJ2-3	TRBV29-1	-	CSVEMISLSGGSTDTQYF
TRBJ2-5	TRBV5-6	once	CASSRRRGILRETQYF
TRBJ1-4	TRBV5-6	-	CASSPYREVFATNEKLFF
TRBJ2-2	TRBV2	-	CASTGYGELFF
TRBJ2-7	TRBV5-4	-	CASSLVTGTYEQYF
TRBJ2-3	TRBV6-5	-	CASSSWGEVTDTQYF
TRBJ2-7	TRBV27	-	CASSRPGQGYEQYF
TRBJ1-2	TRBV6-2/TRBV6-3	-	CASSRPSDVLGANYGYTF
TRBJ2-1	TRBV27	-	CASSLSILSGSTRSYNEQFF
TRBJ2-7	TRBV29-1	-	CSVVTGMNEQYF
TRBJ2-4	TRBV7-8	-	CASSPNSGTSGRGNIQYF
TRBJ2-3	TRBV2	-	CASSESRDGTDTQYF
TRBJ1-2	TRBV5-6	-	CASSPAGTGNGYTF
TRBJ2-7	TRBV11-2	-	CASSLIRVGEQYF
TRBJ1-5	TRBV18	-	CASSETGDYGNQPQHF
TRBJ2-1	TRBV7-2	-	CASRPGQGAYNEQFF
TRBJ2-7	TRBV6-5	-	CASSYDTSGSYEQYF
TRBJ2-3	TRBV18	-	CASSPPQGGEGTQYF